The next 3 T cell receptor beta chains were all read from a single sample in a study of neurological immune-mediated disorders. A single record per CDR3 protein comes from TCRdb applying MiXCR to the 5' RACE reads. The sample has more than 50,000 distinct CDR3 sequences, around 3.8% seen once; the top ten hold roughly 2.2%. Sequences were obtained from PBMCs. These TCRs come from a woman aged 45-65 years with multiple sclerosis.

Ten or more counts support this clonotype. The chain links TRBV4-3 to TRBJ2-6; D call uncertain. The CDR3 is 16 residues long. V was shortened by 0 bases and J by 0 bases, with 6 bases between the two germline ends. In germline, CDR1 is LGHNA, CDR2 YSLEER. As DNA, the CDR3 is TGCGCCAGCAGCCAAGAACCGAGCTCTGGGGCCAACGTCCTGACTTTC. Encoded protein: CASSQEPSSGANVLTF.

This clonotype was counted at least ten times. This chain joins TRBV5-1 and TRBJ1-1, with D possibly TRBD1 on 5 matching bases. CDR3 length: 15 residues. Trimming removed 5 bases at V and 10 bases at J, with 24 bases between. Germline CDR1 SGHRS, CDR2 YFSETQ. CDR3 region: CASSFSSGLAEGAFF. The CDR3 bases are TGCGCCAGCAGTTTCTCCTCGGGGCTCGCGGAGGGAGCTTTCTTT.

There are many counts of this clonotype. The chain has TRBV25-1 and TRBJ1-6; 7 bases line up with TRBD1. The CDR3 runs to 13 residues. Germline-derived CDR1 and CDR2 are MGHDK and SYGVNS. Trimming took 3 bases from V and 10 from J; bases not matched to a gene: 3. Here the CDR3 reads CASSDRGYSPLHF. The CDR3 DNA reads TGTGCCAGCAGTGACAGGGGGTACTCACCCCTCCACTTT.